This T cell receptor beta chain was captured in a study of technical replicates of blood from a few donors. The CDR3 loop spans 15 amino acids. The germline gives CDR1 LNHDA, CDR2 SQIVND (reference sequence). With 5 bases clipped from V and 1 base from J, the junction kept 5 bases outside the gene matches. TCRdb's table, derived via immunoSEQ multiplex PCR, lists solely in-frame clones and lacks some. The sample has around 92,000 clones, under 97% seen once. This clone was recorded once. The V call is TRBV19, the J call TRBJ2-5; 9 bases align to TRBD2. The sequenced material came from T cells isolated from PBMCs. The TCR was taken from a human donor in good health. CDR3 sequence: CASSPLAGLQETQYF. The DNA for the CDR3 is TGTGCCAGTAGTCCTCTAGCGGGGCTCCAAGAGACCCAGTACTTC.